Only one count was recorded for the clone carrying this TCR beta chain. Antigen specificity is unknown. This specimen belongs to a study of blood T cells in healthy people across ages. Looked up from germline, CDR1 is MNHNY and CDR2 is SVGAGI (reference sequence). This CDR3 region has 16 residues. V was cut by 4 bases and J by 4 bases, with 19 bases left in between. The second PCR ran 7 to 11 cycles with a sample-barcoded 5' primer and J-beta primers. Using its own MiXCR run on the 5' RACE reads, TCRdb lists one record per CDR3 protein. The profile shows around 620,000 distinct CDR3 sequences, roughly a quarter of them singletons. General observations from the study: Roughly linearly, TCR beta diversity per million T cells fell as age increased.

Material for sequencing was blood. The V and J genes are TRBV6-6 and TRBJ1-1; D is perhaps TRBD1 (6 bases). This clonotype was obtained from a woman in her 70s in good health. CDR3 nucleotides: TGTGCCAGCAGTTCAAACGGGGGCAGGGAGGGCACTGAAGCTTTCTTT. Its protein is CASSSNGGREGTEAFF.